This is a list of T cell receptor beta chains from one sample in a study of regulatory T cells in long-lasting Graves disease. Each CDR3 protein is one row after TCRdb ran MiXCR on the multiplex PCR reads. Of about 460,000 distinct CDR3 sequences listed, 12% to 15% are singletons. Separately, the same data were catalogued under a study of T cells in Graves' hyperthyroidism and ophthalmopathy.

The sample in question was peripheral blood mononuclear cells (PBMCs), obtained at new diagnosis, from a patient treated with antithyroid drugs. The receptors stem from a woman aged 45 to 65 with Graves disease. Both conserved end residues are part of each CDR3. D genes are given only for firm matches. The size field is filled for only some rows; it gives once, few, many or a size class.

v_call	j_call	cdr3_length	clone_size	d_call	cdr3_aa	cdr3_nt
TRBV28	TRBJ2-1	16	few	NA	CASSLLAGLVLNEQFF	TGTGCCAGCAGTTTATTGGCAGGGCTAGTTCTTAATGAGCAGTTCTTC
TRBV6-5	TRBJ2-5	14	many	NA	CASSYSGVQETQYF	TGTGCCAGCAGTTACTCGGGGGTTCAAGAGACCCAGTACTTC
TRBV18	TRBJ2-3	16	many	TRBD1	CASSRQRTGNTDTQYF	TGTGCCAGCTCAAGACAGAGGACAGGGAACACAGATACGCAGTATTTT
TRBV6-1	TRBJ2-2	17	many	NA	CASSRQAAVVRTGELFF	TGTGCCAGCAGTCGACAGGCGGCAGTCGTTCGCACCGGGGAGCTGTTTTTT
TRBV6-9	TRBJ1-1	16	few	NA	CASSFTSFSWNTEAFF	TGTGCCAGCAGTTTCACGTCCTTCTCTTGGAACACTGAAGCTTTCTTT
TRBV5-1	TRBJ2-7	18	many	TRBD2	CASSSNGGRASFTYEQYF	TGCGCCAGCAGCTCTAACGGCGGGAGGGCTTCCTTTACCTACGAGCAGTACTTC
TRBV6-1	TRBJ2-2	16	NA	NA	CASSTHGVQGSGELFF	TGTGCCAGCAGTACACATGGAGTTCAAGGGTCCGGGGAGCTGTTTTTT
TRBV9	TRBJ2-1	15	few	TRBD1	CASSRQGRSYNEQFF	TGTGCCAGCAGCAGACAGGGAAGGTCCTACAATGAGCAGTTCTTC
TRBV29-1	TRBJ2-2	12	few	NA	CSVVKNTGELFF	TGCAGCGTTGTTAAAAACACCGGGGAGCTGTTTTTT
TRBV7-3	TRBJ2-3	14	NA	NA	CASSLRQPPDTQYF	TGTGCCAGCAGCTTAAGACAGCCCCCCGATACGCAGTATTTT
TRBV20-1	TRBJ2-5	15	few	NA	CSASRRKGMVETQYF	TGCAGTGCTAGTCGCAGAAAGGGTATGGTGGAGACCCAGTACTTC
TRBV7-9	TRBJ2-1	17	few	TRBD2	CASSSVPGTNPNNEQFF	TGTGCCAGCAGCTCAGTCCCCGGGACTAACCCCAACAATGAGCAGTTCTTC
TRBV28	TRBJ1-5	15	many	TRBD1	CASTVTDRGRQPQHF	TGTGCCAGCACCGTGACTGACAGGGGCAGACAGCCCCAGCATTTT
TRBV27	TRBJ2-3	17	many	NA	CASSPYLSGTSTDTQYF	TGTGCCAGCAGTCCCTATCTTTCCGGGACGTCGACAGATACGCAGTATTTT
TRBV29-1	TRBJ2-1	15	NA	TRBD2	CSVVFGTSVGNEQFF	TGCAGCGTTGTGTTCGGGACTAGCGTCGGCAATGAGCAGTTCTTC
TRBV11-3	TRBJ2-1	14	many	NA	CASSKGDSYNEQFF	TGTGCCAGCAGCAAAGGTGATTCCTACAATGAGCAGTTCTTC
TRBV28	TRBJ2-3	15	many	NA	CASSRELRSADTQYF	TGTGCCAGCAGTCGAGAACTTCGGAGCGCAGATACGCAGTATTTT
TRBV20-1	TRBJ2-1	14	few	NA	CSAYPSETYNEQFF	TGCAGTGCTTACCCTAGCGAAACTTACAATGAGCAGTTCTTC
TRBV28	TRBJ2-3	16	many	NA	CASSNPGTLFPDTQYF	TGTGCCAGCAGTAATCCCGGGACACTGTTTCCAGATACGCAGTATTTT
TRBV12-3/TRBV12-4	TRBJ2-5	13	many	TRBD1	CASRPGGAETQYF	TGTGCCAGCAGGCCAGGGGGCGCGGAGACCCAGTACTTC
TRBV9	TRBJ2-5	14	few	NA	CASSGGLPVGTQYF	TGTGCCAGCAGCGGGGGACTCCCTGTGGGGACCCAGTACTTC
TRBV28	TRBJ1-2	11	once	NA	CASRTVRDYTF	TGTGCCAGCCGGACGGTTCGGGACTACACCTTC
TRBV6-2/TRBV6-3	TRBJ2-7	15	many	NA	CASSYSPDNSYEQYF	TGTGCCAGCAGTTACTCCCCGGACAACTCCTACGAGCAGTACTTC
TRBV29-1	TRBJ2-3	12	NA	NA	CSVSPSTDTQYF	TGCAGCGTCAGCCCCAGCACAGATACGCAGTATTTT
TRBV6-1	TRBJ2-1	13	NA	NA	CASSRPEHNEQFF	TGTGCCAGCAGTAGGCCAGAACACAATGAGCAGTTCTTC
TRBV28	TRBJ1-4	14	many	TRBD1	CASSLPGQGEKLFF	TGTGCCAGCAGTTTACCGGGACAGGGAGAAAAACTGTTTTTT
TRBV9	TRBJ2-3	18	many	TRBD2	CASSPRLAGGPAADTQYF	TGTGCCAGCAGCCCTCGACTAGCGGGAGGGCCCGCCGCAGATACGCAGTATTTT
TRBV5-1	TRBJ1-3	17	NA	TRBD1	CASSLRDRASSGNTIYF	TGCGCCAGCAGCTTGAGGGACAGAGCAAGCTCTGGAAACACCATATATTTT
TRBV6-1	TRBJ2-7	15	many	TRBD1	CASLAPTGTGGEQYF	TGTGCCAGCTTAGCTCCCACCGGGACAGGGGGCGAGCAGTACTTC
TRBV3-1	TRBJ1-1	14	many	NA	CASSHGGANTEAFF	TGTGCCAGCAGCCACGGAGGAGCTAACACTGAAGCTTTCTTT
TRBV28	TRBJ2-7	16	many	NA	CASSLFRWGRAYEQYF	TGTGCCAGCAGTTTATTTCGATGGGGCAGAGCCTACGAGCAGTACTTC
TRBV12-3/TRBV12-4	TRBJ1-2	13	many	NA	CASSLRPQGGYTF	TGTGCCAGCAGTTTACGCCCCCAGGGTGGCTACACCTTC
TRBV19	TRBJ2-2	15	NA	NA	CASSHQGGGTGELFF	TGTGCCAGTAGTCACCAGGGGGGCGGCACCGGGGAGCTGTTTTTT
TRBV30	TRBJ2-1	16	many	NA	CAWSVKGLSSYNEQFF	TGTGCCTGGAGTGTAAAGGGCCTGAGCTCCTACAATGAGCAGTTCTTC
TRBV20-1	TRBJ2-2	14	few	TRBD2	CSAPTSGDTGELFF	TGCAGTGCCCCGACTAGCGGAGACACCGGGGAGCTGTTTTTT
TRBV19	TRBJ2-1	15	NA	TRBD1	CASSQQGTGYNEQFF	TGTGCCAGTAGTCAACAGGGGACCGGGTACAATGAGCAGTTCTTC